The clone carrying this T cell receptor (beta chain) was detected only a few times. What it recognizes is unknown. CDR3 length: 15 amino acids. V lost 5 bases and J lost 2; bases outside the gene matches: 7. The germline V gene has CDR1 SEHNR and CDR2 FQNEAQ (reference sequence). The beta constant-region primer was an equimolar mix of two oligonucleotides covering TRBC1 and TRBC2. Four rounds of PCR amplified the ligated cDNA using nested alpha and beta constant-region primers plus SP2. The cDNA 3' end received a ligated single-stranded oligonucleotide carrying the SP2 primer and a 12-nucleotide UMI. TCRdb fed the UMI-ligation and nested PCR reads into MiXCR, producing one record per CDR3 protein. The sample lists approximately 140,000 distinct CDR3 sequences; around 21% were seen once. CD4+ T cell IFNgamma after overnight CMV lysate exposure gave donor CMV status. CD4 T cells were positively selected, then CD8 T cells from the CD4-negative fraction. Four subsets defined by CD45RA and CD27 were sorted after CD3, CD4, CD8 and live/dead staining.

These data are taken from a study of naive and memory T cell subsets. The study's findings and limits: A few larger clonotypes appeared in naive repertoires, especially CD8, possibly memory cells re-expressing CD45RA.

The sequenced sample consisted of naive CD8+ T cells from blood. The source of this sequence is a human donor in good health. The chain combines TRBV7-9 with TRBJ1-1; 8 bases align to TRBD1. CDR3 loop: CASSELQGVNTEAFF. Here the CDR3 DNA reads TGTGCCAGCAGCGAACTACAGGGGGTTAACACTGAAGCTTTCTTT. The full variable domain, rest sourced from reference TRBV7-9 and TRBJ1-1, is DTGVSQNPRHKITKRGQNVTFRCDPISEHNRLYWYRQTLGQGPEFLTYFQNEAQLEKSRLLSDRFSAERPKGSFSTLEIQRTEQGDSAMYLCASSELQGVNTEAFFGQGTRLTVV.